The clone carrying this TCR beta chain has just a few counts. Its cognate antigen is unknown. The data derive from a study of cytomegalovirus exposure and HLA in healthy donors. Study as a whole: Out of about 179 million T cells, an earlier analysis found 117 million unique TCR beta sequences in total. Early release data held 85 million to 95 million unique TCRs from HLA-typed donors. Study observations and caveats: CMV serostatus stood as the only immune exposure information on hand.

Primers: 60 Vbeta forward and 13 Jbeta reverse. The table came from immunoSEQ multiplex PCR; TCRdb's copy has only in-frame clones and leaves some out. The sample has about 180,000 clones, roughly 82% seen once. CDR1 and CDR2 (germline): LNHDA, SQIVND (reference sequence). Trimming took 7 bases from V and 2 from J, leaving 13 bases between them. The CDR3 consists of 14 residues. This sequence originates from a woman aged 45-65 years in good health and CMV-seronegative. The specimen was PBMCs. V is TRBV19 and J is TRBJ2-3; a possible D gene is TRBD2 (5 bases). The CDR3 region is CASTLSGNTDTQYF. The CDR3 DNA is TGTGCCAGTACCCTTTCGGGGAACACAGATACGCAGTATTTT. Based on the CDR3 plus reference TRBV19 and TRBJ2-3, the full variable domain is DGGITQSPKYLFRKEGQNVTLSCEQNLNHDAMYWYRQDPGQGLRLIYYSQIVNDFQKGDIAEGYSVSREKKESFPLTVTSAQKNPTAFYLCASTLSGNTDTQYFGPGTRLTVL.